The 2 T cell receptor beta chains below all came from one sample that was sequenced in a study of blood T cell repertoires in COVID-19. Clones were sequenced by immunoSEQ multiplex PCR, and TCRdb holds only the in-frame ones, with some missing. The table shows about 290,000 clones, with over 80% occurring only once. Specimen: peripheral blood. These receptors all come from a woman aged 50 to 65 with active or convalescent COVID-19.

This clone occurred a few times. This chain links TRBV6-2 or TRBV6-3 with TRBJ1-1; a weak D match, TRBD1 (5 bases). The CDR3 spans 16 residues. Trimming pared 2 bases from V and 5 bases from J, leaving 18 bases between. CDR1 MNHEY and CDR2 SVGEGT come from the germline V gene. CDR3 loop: CASSYREVGAGTEAFF. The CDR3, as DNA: TGTGCCAGCAGTTACCGAGAGGTAGGGGCAGGGACTGAAGCTTTCTTT.

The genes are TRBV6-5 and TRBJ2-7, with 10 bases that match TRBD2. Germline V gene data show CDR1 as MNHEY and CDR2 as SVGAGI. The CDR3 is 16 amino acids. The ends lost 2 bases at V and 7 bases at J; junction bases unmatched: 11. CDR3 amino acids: CASSYPSGSDVWEQYF. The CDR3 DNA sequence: TGTGCCAGCAGTTACCCTAGCGGGAGCGACGTTTGGGAGCAGTACTTC.